This T cell receptor beta chain was profiled in a study of T cell changes during pregnancy in multiple sclerosis. Profiled with immunoSEQ multiplex PCR; TCRdb holds only in-frame clones, not every one. Of some 100,000 clones in the sample, around 93% are singletons; the top ten hold approximately 1%. Sequenced material: peripheral blood, taken before pregnancy. This receptor was taken from a female donor with multiple sclerosis, enrolled in a pregnancy study.

The CDR3 DNA follows: TGTGCCAGCTCACCACGTAGCGGAAACACCGGGGAGCTGTTTTTT. It is translated as CASSPRSGNTGELFF. The chain has TRBV18 and TRBJ2-2; D possibly corresponds to TRBD2 (6 bases). The germline V gene has CDR1 KGHSH and CDR2 LQKENI. With 1 base removed from V and 2 bases from J, the gap between germline ends came to 8 bases. This CDR3 comprises 15 residues.